This T cell receptor beta chain was sequenced for a study of CD8 T cells in ankylosing spondylitis. V gave up 4 bases and J gave up 4 bases; unmatched junction bases: 13. The CDR3 covers 17 residues. The germline V gene has CDR1 SGHRS and CDR2 YFSETQ. Construction of TCR beta libraries was performed using quantitative 5'-RACE with molecular barcodes. TCRdb re-called the 5' RACE reads with MiXCR, one entry per CDR3 protein. The sample lists over 400,000 distinct CDR3 sequences, more than 25% seen once, with 0.75% to 0.9% in the top ten. Study-wide points: Relatively scarce in peripheral blood, disease-linked clones were CD8+. In ankylosing spondylitis patients, matched synovial fluid reportedly showed significant enrichment of disease-linked clones. Roughly eight highly homologous variants formed a TCR beta motif that appeared characteristic of ankylosing spondylitis blood. Some motif variants were previously reported in reactive arthritis synovial fluid and blood.

This clonotype was recorded a few times. Its antigen is unknown. The chain carries TRBV5-1 and TRBJ2-1, with TRBD2 identical over 8 bases. This sequence originates from a male donor with ankylosing spondylitis. Sequenced: blood, either unsorted or a sorted T cell fraction (not recorded which). The DNA of the CDR3 is TGCGCCAGCAGCACCGAAACCGGGACTAGGACTTACAATGAGCAGTTCTTC. Translated: CASSTETGTRTYNEQFF.